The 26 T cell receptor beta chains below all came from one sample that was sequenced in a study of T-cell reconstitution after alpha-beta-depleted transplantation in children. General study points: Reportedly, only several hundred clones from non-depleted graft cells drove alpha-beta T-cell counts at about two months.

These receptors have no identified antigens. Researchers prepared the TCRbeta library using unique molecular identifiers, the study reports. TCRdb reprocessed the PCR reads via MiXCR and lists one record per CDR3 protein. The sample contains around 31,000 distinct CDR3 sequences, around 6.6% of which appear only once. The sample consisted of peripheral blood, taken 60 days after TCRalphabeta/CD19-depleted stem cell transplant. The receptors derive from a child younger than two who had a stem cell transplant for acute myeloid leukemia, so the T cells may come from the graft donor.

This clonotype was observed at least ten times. CDR3 bases: TGTGCCAGCAGTTTAAGGTTGGGGGCCTATGGCTACACCTTC. This translates into CASSLRLGAYGYTF. V gene TRBV27 combines with J gene TRBJ1-2; perhaps TRBD1 as D (6 bases). The V gene lost 2 bases and the J gene lost 4 bases, with 11 bases spanning the gap. Germline values: CDR1 MNHEY, CDR2 SMNVEV (reference sequence). The CDR3 has 14 residues.

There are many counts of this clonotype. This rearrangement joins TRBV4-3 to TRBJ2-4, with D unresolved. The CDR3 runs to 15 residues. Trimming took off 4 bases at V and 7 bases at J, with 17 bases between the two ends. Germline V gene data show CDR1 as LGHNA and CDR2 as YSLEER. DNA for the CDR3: TGCGCCAGCAGCCCAGAACCAAGGGTTTCGAACATTCAGTACTTC. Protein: CASSPEPRVSNIQYF.

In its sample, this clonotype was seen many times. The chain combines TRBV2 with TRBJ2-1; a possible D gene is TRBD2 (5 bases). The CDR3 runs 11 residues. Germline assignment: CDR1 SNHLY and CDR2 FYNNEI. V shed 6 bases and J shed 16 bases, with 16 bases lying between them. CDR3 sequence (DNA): TGTGCCAGCAGGGACTCTCAAGGGTCCTTCTTC. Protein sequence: CASRDSQGSFF.

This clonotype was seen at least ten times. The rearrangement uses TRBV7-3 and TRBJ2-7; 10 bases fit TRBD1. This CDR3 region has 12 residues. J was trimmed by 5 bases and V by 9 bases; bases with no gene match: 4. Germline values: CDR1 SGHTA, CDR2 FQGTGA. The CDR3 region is CASGQGGDEQYF. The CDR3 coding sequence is TGTGCCAGTGGACAGGGGGGAGACGAGCAGTACTTC. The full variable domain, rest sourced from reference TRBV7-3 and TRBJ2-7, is GAGVSQTPSNKVTEKGKYVELRCDPISGHTALYWYRQSLGQGPEFLIYFQGTGAADDSGLPNDRFFAVRPEGSVSTLKIQRTERGDSAVYLCASGQGGDEQYFGPGTRLTVT.

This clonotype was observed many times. CDR3 sequence reads: CASSVHPREAGANVLTF. The CDR3 DNA is TGTGCCAGCAGCGTCCATCCCCGGGAGGCTGGGGCCAACGTCCTGACTTTC. The rearrangement uses TRBV9 and TRBJ2-6; the match to TRBD2 covers 7 bases. CDR3 length: 17 amino acids. With V trimmed by 2 bases and J by 2 bases, 7 bases remained unmatched. Germline V CDR1 and CDR2: SGDLS, YYNGEE. The whole variable domain, remainder taken from reference TRBV9 and TRBJ2-6, is DSGVTQTPKHLITATGQRVTLRCSPRSGDLSVYWYQQSLDQGLQFLIQYYNGEERAKGNILERFSAQQFPDLHSELNLSSLELGDSALYFCASSVHPREAGANVLTFGAGSRLTVL.

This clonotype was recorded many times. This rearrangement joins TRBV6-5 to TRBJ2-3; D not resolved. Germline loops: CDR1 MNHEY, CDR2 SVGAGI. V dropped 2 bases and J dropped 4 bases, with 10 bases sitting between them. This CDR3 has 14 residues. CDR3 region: CASSYTGHADTQYF. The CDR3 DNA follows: TGTGCCAGCAGTTACACCGGTCACGCAGATACGCAGTATTTT.

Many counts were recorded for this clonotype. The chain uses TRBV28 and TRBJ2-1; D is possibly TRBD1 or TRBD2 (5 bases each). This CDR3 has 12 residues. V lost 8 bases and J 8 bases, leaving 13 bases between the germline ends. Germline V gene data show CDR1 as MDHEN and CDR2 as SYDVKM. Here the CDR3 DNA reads TGTGCCAGCTCAGCACGGGACGATGAGCAGTTCTTC. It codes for CASSARDDEQFF.

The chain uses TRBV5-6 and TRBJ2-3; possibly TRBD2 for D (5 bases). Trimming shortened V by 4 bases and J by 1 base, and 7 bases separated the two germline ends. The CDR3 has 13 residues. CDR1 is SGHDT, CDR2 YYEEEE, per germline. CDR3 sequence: CASSEGGTDTQYF. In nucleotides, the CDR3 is TGTGCCAGCAGCGAGGGAGGCACAGATACGCAGTATTTT.

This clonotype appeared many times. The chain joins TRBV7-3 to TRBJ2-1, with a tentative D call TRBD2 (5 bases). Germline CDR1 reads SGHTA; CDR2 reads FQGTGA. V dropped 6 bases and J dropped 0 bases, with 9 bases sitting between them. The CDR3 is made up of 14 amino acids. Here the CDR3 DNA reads TGTGCCAGCAGAGCGGCTCCCTCCTACAATGAGCAGTTCTTC. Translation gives CASRAAPSYNEQFF. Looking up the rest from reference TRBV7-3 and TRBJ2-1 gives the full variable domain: GAGVSQTPSNKVTEKGKYVELRCDPISGHTALYWYRQSLGQGPEFLIYFQGTGAADDSGLPNDRFFAVRPEGSVSTLKIQRTERGDSAVYLCASRAAPSYNEQFFGPGTRLTVL.

The CDR3 loop is CASSQDRSVRGGEAFF. The CDR3 coding sequence is TGCGCCAGCAGCCAAGACCGATCGGTACGTGGCGGTGAAGCTTTCTTT. V and J are TRBV4-1 and TRBJ1-1; no firm D call. There are 16 residues in the CDR3. The germline CDR1 and CDR2 sequences are MGHRA and YSYEKL. The germline V and J ends were trimmed by 0 bases and 7 bases, with 18 bases remaining between them.

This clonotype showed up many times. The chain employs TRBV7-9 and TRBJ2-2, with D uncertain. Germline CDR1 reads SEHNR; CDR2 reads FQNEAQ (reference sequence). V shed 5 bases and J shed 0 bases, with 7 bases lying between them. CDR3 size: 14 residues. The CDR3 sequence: CASSLKANTGELFF. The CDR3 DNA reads TGTGCCAGCAGCCTTAAGGCGAACACCGGGGAGCTGTTTTTT. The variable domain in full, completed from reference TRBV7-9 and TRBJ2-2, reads DTGVSQNPRHKITKRGQNVTFRCDPISEHNRLYWYRQTLGQGPEFLTYFQNEAQLEKSRLLSDRFSAERPKGSFSTLEIQRTEQGDSAMYLCASSLKANTGELFFGEGSRLTVL.

Here the CDR3 DNA reads TGTGCCAGCAGCGTAGACGCGACGGGTCGTAACTATGGCTACACCTTC. Protein product: CASSVDATGRNYGYTF. V and J are TRBV9 and TRBJ1-2; no definite D call. The CDR3 contains 16 residues. CDR1 SGDLS and CDR2 YYNGEE come from the germline V gene. Trimming shortened V by 0 bases and J by 1 base, and 13 bases separated the two germline ends.

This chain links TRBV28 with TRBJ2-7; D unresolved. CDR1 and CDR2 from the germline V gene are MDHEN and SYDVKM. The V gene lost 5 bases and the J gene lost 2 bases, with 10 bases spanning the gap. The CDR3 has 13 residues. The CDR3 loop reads CASSLGAAYEQYF. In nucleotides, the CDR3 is TGTGCCAGCAGTCTGGGCGCGGCCTACGAGCAGTACTTC.

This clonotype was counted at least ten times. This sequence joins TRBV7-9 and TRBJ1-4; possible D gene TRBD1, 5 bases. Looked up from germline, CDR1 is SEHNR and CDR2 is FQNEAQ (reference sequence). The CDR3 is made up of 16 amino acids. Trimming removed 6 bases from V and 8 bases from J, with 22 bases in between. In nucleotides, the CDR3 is TGTGCCAGCAGTCCCCCTTCCGGCAGGGTGCGGGAAAAACTGTTTTTT. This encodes CASSPPSGRVREKLFF.

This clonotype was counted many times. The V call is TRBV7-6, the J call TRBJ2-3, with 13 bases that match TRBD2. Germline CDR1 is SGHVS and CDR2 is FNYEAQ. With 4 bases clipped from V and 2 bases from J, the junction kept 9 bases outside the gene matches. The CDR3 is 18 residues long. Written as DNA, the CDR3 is TGTGCCAGCAGCTCCTCCGGACTAGCGGGGGATGTCACAGATACGCAGTATTTT. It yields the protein CASSSSGLAGDVTDTQYF.

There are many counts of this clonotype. The CDR3: CSARWTESQETQYF. Here the CDR3 DNA reads TGCAGTGCTAGATGGACAGAATCCCAAGAGACCCAGTACTTC. The J gene is TRBJ2-5, the V gene TRBV20-1; TRBD1 is a possible D gene (6 bases). V was cut by 2 bases and J by 1 base, with 11 bases left in between. The length of the CDR3 is 14 residues. Germline V gives CDR1 DFQATT, CDR2 SNEGSKA (reference sequence).

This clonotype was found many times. The CDR3 reads CSARALGQHAYNEQFF. Here the CDR3 DNA reads TGCAGTGCTAGAGCCCTGGGACAACACGCCTACAATGAGCAGTTCTTC. V gene TRBV20-1 combines with J gene TRBJ2-1; D possibly corresponds to TRBD1 (6 bases). Germline CDR1 reads DFQATT; CDR2 reads SNEGSKA (reference sequence). Trimming stripped 1 base from V and 2 bases from J, with 15 bases between. CDR3 size: 16 residues.

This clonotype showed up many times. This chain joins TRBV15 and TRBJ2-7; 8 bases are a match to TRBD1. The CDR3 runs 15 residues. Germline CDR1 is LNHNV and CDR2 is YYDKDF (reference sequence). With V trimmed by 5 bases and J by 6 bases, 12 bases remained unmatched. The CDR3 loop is CATSYRTGRILEQYF. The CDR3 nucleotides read TGTGCCACCAGCTACCGGACAGGGAGAATCCTCGAGCAGTACTTC.

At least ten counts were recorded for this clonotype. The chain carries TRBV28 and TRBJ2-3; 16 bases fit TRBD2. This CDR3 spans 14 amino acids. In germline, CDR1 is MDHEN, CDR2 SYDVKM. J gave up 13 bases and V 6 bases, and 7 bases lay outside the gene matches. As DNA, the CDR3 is TGTGCCAGCAGGACGGGGACTAGCGGGGGGGGGAAGTATTTT. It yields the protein CASRTGTSGGGKYF.

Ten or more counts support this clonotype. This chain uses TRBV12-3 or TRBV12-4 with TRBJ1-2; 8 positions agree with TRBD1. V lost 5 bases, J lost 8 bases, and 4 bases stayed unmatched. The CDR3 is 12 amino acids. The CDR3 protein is CASSPQGGGYTF. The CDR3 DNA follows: TGTGCCAGCAGTCCACAGGGGGGGGGCTACACCTTC.

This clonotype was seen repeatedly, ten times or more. CDR3 protein: CASLRTPTNEKLFF. In DNA, the CDR3 is TGTGCCAGCCTCCGGACCCCAACTAATGAAAAACTGTTTTTT. The chain employs TRBV6-5 and TRBJ1-4; D gene ambiguous. Trimming pared 8 bases from V and 0 bases from J, leaving 10 bases between. Germline CDR1 is MNHEY and CDR2 is SVGAGI. The CDR3 runs to 14 residues.

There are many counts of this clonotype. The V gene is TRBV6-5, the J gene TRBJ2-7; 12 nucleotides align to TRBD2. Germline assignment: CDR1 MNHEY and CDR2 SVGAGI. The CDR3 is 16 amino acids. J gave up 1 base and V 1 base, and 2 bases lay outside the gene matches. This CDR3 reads CASSYFLAGGSYEQYF. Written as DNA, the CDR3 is TGTGCCAGCAGTTACTTCCTAGCGGGAGGGTCCTACGAGCAGTACTTC.

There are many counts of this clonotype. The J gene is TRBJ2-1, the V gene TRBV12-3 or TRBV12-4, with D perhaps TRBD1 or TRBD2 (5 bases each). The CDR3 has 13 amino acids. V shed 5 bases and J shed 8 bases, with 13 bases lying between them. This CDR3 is CASSPFRDDEQFF. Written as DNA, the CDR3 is TGTGCCAGCAGTCCGTTCCGGGACGATGAGCAGTTCTTC.

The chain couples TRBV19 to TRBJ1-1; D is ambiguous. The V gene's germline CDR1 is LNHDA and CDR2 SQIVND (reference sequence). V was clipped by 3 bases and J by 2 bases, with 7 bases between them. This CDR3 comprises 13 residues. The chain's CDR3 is CASSIPSNTEAFF. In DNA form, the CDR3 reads TGTGCCAGTAGTATCCCCAGTAACACTGAAGCTTTCTTT.

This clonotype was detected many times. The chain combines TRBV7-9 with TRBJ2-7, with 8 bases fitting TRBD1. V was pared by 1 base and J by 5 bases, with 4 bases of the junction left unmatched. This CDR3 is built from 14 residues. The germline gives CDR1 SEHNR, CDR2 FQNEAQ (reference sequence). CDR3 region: CASSLGTGLNEQYF. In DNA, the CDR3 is TGTGCCAGCAGCTTAGGGACAGGGCTAAACGAGCAGTACTTC.

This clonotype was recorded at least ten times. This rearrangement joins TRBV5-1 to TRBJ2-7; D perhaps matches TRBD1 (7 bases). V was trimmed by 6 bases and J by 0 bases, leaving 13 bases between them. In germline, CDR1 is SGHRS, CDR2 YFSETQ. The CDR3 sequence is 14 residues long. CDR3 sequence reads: CASTAGQSSYEQYF. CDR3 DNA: TGCGCCAGCACCGCGGGACAGTCCTCCTACGAGCAGTACTTC.